The 16 T cell receptor beta chains reported below all come from one sample, sequenced in a study of OX40 agonist ivuxolimab in advanced cancers. Here immunoSEQ multiplex PCR was the method, and the copy in TCRdb shows in-frame clones only, minus some. This sample has 98,000 or so clones, with around 83% found just once. Material: CD4+ or CD8+ T cells sorted from blood, obtained in a trial of the OX40 agonist ivuxolimab. The receptors were sampled from an adult with an advanced solid tumor such as melanoma, head and neck, liver or kidney cancer.

The chain links TRBV5-1 to TRBJ1-4; no clear D gene. V was clipped by 1 base and J by 0 bases, with 7 bases between them. Per germline, CDR1 SGHRS and CDR2 YFSETQ. The CDR3 spans 15 residues. In DNA form, the CDR3 reads TGCGCCAGCAGCTTGCGGCTCGCAACTAATGAAAAACTGTTTTTT. Its translation: CASSLRLATNEKLFF.

The chain links TRBV6-5 to TRBJ2-7, with TRBD2 as a possible D gene (6 bases). The ends were cut back, 7 bases at V and 7 bases at J, with 20 bases in the middle. The CDR3 is 14 residues long. Germline V gene data show CDR1 as MNHEY and CDR2 as SVGAGI. Here the CDR3 DNA reads TGTGCCAGCACTGATATCACTCGGAGGGCAGAGCAGTACTTC. It is translated as CASTDITRRAEQYF.

The genes are TRBV6-5 and TRBJ1-5; a possible D gene is TRBD1 (6 bases). The germline gives CDR1 MNHEY, CDR2 SVGAGI. This CDR3 has 14 amino acids. Between the trimmed V and J ends, which lost 0 bases and 6 bases, there was a span of 9 bases. CDR3 sequence: CASSYSQGPQPQHF. CDR3 bases: TGTGCCAGCAGTTACTCACAGGGCCCTCAGCCCCAGCATTTT.

V and J are TRBV4-2 and TRBJ2-2; TRBD1 matches at 12 bases. V lost 4 bases and J lost 5; bases outside the gene matches: 8. The CDR3 has 17 amino acids. From germline, CDR1 is LGHNA and CDR2 YNFKEQ. CDR3 region: CASSRRDRGLWTGELFF. The DNA of the CDR3 is TGTGCCAGCAGCCGTCGGGACAGGGGGCTTTGGACCGGGGAGCTGTTTTTT.

The chain links TRBV29-1 to TRBJ2-1; D gene ambiguous. The CDR3 has 11 amino acids. CDR1 SQVTM and CDR2 ANQGSEA come from the germline V gene. V shed 4 bases and J shed 7 bases, with 8 bases lying between them. The CDR3 nucleotides are TGCAGCGTTGGATATAATAATGAGCAGTTCTTC. This sequence encodes CSVGYNNEQFF.

The chain carries TRBV18 and TRBJ2-3; D is uncertain. Germline V gene lookup returns CDR1 KGHSH and CDR2 LQKENI. V lost 7 bases, J lost 2 bases, and 10 bases lay in between. This CDR3 has 13 residues. CDR3 sequence reads: CASLGILTDTQYF. DNA of the CDR3: TGTGCCAGCTTGGGTATACTCACAGATACGCAGTATTTT.

The chain uses TRBV6-1 and TRBJ1-2, with D maybe TRBD1 (6 bases). Trimming pared 5 bases from V and 6 bases from J, leaving 16 bases between. CDR3 length: 14 amino acids. Germline V CDR1 and CDR2: MNHNS, SASEGT. The CDR3 sequence: CASSYGDTGNGYTF. CDR3 DNA: TGTGCCAGCAGTTATGGGGACACAGGGAATGGCTACACCTTC.

In the case of this clone: This specimen includes other DNA sequences encoding the same CDR3. The chain links TRBV29-1 to TRBJ2-7; possible D gene TRBD2, 7 bases. The germline CDR1 and CDR2 sequences are SQVTM and ANQGSEA. Deletions cut 4 bases from V and 0 bases from J, with 13 bases between. The CDR3 totals 14 residues. The CDR3 DNA sequence: TGCAGCGTTGGGGGCGGGGGCAACTCCTACGAGCAGTACTTC. Amino acids: CSVGGGGNSYEQYF.

The V call is TRBV27, the J call TRBJ1-6; no clear D. Germline V lookup: CDR1 MNHEY, CDR2 SMNVEV (reference sequence). Trimming left V 6 bases short and J 3 bases short, with 15 bases between. The CDR3 consists of 16 residues. The CDR3 DNA reads TGTGCCAGCAGGAGTGCAGACAATATCTATAATTCACCCCTCCACTTT. Translated, it gives CASRSADNIYNSPLHF.

This clone has just one count. The V gene is TRBV5-6, the J gene TRBJ1-3; no definite D call. Germline V gene lookup returns CDR1 SGHDT and CDR2 YYEEEE. V lost 0 bases and J lost 4, with 5 bases in between. CDR3 length: 13 amino acids. DNA for the CDR3: TGTGCCAGCAGCTTGGCCGGGGGAAACACCATATATTTT. As protein: CASSLAGGNTIYF. The variable domain in full, with the rest retrieved from reference TRBV5-6 and TRBJ1-3, is DAGVTQSPTHLIKTRGQQVTLRCSPKSGHDTVSWYQQALGQGPQFIFQYYEEEERQRGNFPDRFSGHQFPNYSSELNVNALLLGDSALYLCASSLAGGNTIYFGEGSWLTVV.

This rearrangement joins TRBV5-4 to TRBJ1-5; no firm D call. The CDR3 is 13 residues long. V dropped 0 bases and J dropped 9 bases, with 10 bases sitting between them. CDR1 SGHNT and CDR2 YYREEE come from the germline V gene (reference sequence). The CDR3 here is CASSLDFGRPQHF. CDR3 nucleotides: TGTGCCAGCAGCTTGGACTTCGGGCGGCCCCAGCATTTT.

This rearrangement joins TRBV30 to TRBJ2-7, with 9 bases matching TRBD2. CDR3 length: 16 residues. Germline V gene sequence: CDR1 GTSNPN, CDR2 SVGIG (reference sequence). Trimming at V came to 4 bases and at J to 2 bases, leaving 12 bases not matched to a gene. The CDR3 DNA reads as TGTGCCTGGAACCTAGCGGGGACTCTACCAACCTACGAGCAGTACTTC. Translation: CAWNLAGTLPTYEQYF.

The rearrangement uses TRBV11-2 and TRBJ2-1; D tentatively fits TRBD1 or TRBD2 (5 bases each). Germline V gives CDR1 SGHAT, CDR2 FQNNGV. V dropped 7 bases and J dropped 2 bases, with 18 bases sitting between them. There are 16 residues in the CDR3. The CDR3 nucleotides are TGTGCCAGCACGGACCGGGGCCCGGCTGCCTACAATGAGCAGTTCTTC. It codes for CASTDRGPAAYNEQFF.

This clone was counted once. This sequence joins TRBV11-2 and TRBJ2-7; TRBD1 might be the D (6 bases). From germline, CDR1 is SGHAT and CDR2 FQNNGV. Trimming removed 5 bases at V and 4 bases at J, with 15 bases between. The CDR3 contains 14 residues. The CDR3 loop reads CASSASTGGYEQYF. The CDR3, as DNA: TGTGCCAGCAGCGCTTCGACAGGCGGGTACGAGCAGTACTTC.

This sequence joins TRBV6-5 and TRBJ2-2; 15 bases line up with TRBD2. The germline CDR1 and CDR2 sequences are MNHEY and SVGAGI. Trimming at V came to 6 bases and at J to 6 bases, leaving 2 bases not matched to a gene. The CDR3 totals 15 residues. CDR3 nucleotide sequence: TGTGCCAGCAGCTGGACTAGCGGGGGGGCCGGGGAGCTGTTTTTT. This encodes CASSWTSGGAGELFF.

The J gene is TRBJ2-2, the V gene TRBV7-8; possibly TRBD1 for D (6 bases). With 3 bases removed from V and 5 bases from J, the gap between germline ends came to 13 bases. Germline V gives CDR1 SGHVS, CDR2 FQNEAQ. This CDR3 has 15 amino acids. CDR3 coding DNA: TGTGCCAGCAGCTTCGGCCCCAGGGGAACCGGGGAGCTGTTTTTT. Translated, it gives CASSFGPRGTGELFF.